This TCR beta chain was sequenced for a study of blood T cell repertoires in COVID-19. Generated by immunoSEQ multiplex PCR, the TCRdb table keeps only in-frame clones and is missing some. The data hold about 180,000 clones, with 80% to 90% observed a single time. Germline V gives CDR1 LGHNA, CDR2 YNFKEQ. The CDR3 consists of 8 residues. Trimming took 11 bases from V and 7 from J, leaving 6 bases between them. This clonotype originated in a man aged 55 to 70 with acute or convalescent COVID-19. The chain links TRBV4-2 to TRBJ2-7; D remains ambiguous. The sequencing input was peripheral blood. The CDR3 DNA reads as TGTGCCCCGAGGGAGCAGTACTTC. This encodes CAPREQYF.